Reported below is one TCR beta chain. Its antigen is unknown. Base qualities are not at hand, and no much larger clone is one base apart. For sequencing, an Illumina NovaSeq 6000 was employed. cDNA libraries for TCRalpha and TCRbeta were prepared by 5'RACE using constant-segment primers, with sample barcodes and unique molecular identifiers added. Trizol reagent was used to extract RNA from every sample. Libraries were amplified in two PCR steps, with a second sample barcode and Illumina TruSeq adapters added in the second step. Sequencing of libraries was performed on an Illumina NovaSeq with 2 x 150 bp paired-end reads. In the paper's pipeline: With migec v1.2.7, reads were demultiplexed and then collapsed into UMI-guided consensus sequences. With mixcr v2.1.11, UMI consensuses were aligned to TRA and TRB V and J templates and assembled into clonotypes. A clonotype was counted as expanded or contracted only if both edgeR and NoisET called the change significant, with noise models trained on biological replicates. For edgeR calls, a false discovery rate-adjusted p below 0.01 and a log2 fold-change threshold of 1 were applied. As an exploratory analysis of dynamics, max-normalized trajectories of the 1000 most abundant clonotypes were examined by PCA with hierarchical clustering. Separately sequenced CD4+ and CD8+ repertoires were used to assign the CD4 or CD8 phenotype of responding clones. Using fastp trimming at Q25 and MiXCR clonotype assembly, TCRdb reanalyzed the public sequencing data and kept in-frame beta chains. Each entry merges the rows of one CDR3 protein and shows their most common DNA and genes. What appears here as the V and J calls and clone size reflects TCRdb's work, not the paper's. The sample table contains hundreds of thousands of distinct CDR3 sequences; only one count was recorded for approximately 19% of them. The ten biggest clones cover around 12% of the sample.

The sample originates from a study of T-cell memory formation after mild COVID-19 (dated by TCRdb to 2020 to 2022). About the full investigation: TCR sequence clusters from the two donors were found to be largely donor specific. Longitudinal TCRalpha and TCRbeta repertoire sequencing tracked T-cell clones expanding and contracting after mild COVID-19 in a couple of donors. The cohort was made up of two young adult volunteers, one female and one male, who were previously healthy.

Based on the germline V gene (reference sequence), the CDR1 and CDR2 sequences are SEHNR and FQNEAQ. V gives up 5 bases and J gives up 0 bases, and the segment between their germline ends measures 13 bases. CDR3 length: 16 amino acids, cysteine to phenylalanine. This entry keeps only the CDR3 DNA: 48 bases, framed from base 1. Broader findings and caveats from the paper: The study covered only a couple of mild cases, and larger cohorts including severe cases with pre-infection samples were considered necessary. The second-wave clones that peaked on day 37 were not confirmed to be SARS-CoV-2 specific. The detection of some responding clones in pre-infection memory suggests that pre-existing cross-reactive memory T cells joined the SARS-CoV-2 response. Clones that contracted from day 15 to 85 showed balanced CD4/CD8 phenotypes, whereas a second wave of clones that expanded from day 15 to 37 leaned towards CD4+. Contracting CD4+ clones turned up mainly in the CM and EM memory subsets, whereas EMRA was where CD8+ clones were enriched.

PBMCs were isolated by Ficoll-Paque density gradient centrifugation. The sample comprised PBMCs or a T cell subset sorted from them (not recorded which). The TCR originated in an adult woman who had mild COVID-19 (a few samples of this study predate the infection). The sample titles of this study are shuffled in the database, so cell type and time point are left out; the donor was told from shared clones. The receptor chain draws on TRBV7-9 and TRBJ1-4; TRBD1 is possibly the D segment (6 matching bases). The bases are TGTGCCAGCAGCAAGTTACAGGGCGCAACTAATGAAAAACTGTTTTTT. Its translation reads: CASSKLQGATNEKLFF.